A selection of T cell receptor beta chains follows, all from one sample in a study of blood T cell repertoires in COVID-19. Sequencing was performed with immunoSEQ multiplex PCR; in TCRdb, only in-frame clones are kept and a portion is missing. The table shows 80,000 to 100,000 clones, with 82% occurring only once. Sequenced input: peripheral blood. The receptors derive from a man aged 70 or older with active or convalescent COVID-19. Each CDR3 is given with its conserved first and last residue. D genes are given only for firm matches. The size entry is marked missing in some rows and otherwise reads once, few, many or a size class.

CDR3 DNA,CDR3 protein,D gene,J gene,V gene,clone size
TGTGCCAGCAGTTCGCAGGTGGGCTGGAATCAGCCCCAGCATTTT,CASSSQVGWNQPQHF,NA,TRBJ1-5,TRBV6-2/TRBV6-3,few
TGTGCCAGCAGCCTAGCGGGGGGGCTGGCCTACGAGCAGTACTTC,CASSLAGGLAYEQYF,TRBD2,TRBJ2-7,TRBV3-1/TRBV3-2,NA
TGCGCCAGCAGGATCGGAGGGGCGGGGCGAGGCTACGAGCAGTACTTC,CASRIGGAGRGYEQYF,NA,TRBJ2-7,TRBV10-2,NA
TGCGCCAGCAGCCAGGGCGTTGCAACTAATGAAAAACTGTTTTTT,CASSQGVATNEKLFF,NA,TRBJ1-4,TRBV4-1,once
TGTGCCAGCAGCCGGTCGGGCCAGGGTATACATGAGCAGTTCTTC,CASSRSGQGIHEQFF,NA,TRBJ2-1,TRBV3-1/TRBV3-2,NA
TGTGCCAGCAGCACGACTAGCGGGGGGGCCTTGGGGCAGTTCTTC,CASSTTSGGALGQFF,TRBD2,TRBJ2-1,TRBV6-5,NA
TGTGCCAGCTCTGGGGGCGGATCCTACGAGCAGTACTTC,CASSGGGSYEQYF,NA,TRBJ2-7,TRBV18,NA
TGTGCCAGCAGTTTCAGCGGGACCCTCTCCTACAATGAGCAGTTCTTC,CASSFSGTLSYNEQFF,TRBD2,TRBJ2-1,TRBV11-3,NA
TGTGCCAGCAGGGACAGGTGGTCTGGAAACACCATATATTTT,CASRDRWSGNTIYF,TRBD1,TRBJ1-3,TRBV2,NA
TGTGCCAGCCGGACAGGCTATGGCTACACCTTC,CASRTGYGYTF,TRBD1,TRBJ1-2,TRBV6-5,NA
TGTGCCAGCCTCTCGACACTAGCGGCGGGAGGGACGCAGTATTTT,CASLSTLAAGGTQYF,TRBD2,TRBJ2-3,TRBV7-2,NA
TGTGCCAGCAGCCAGGAAGGGGGCGTATCCGGGGAGCTGTTTTTT,CASSQEGGVSGELFF,TRBD1,TRBJ2-2,TRBV4-2,NA
TGTGCCAGCTCACCATTACAAAAGGGGCCCACCTACGAGCAGTACTTC,CASSPLQKGPTYEQYF,NA,TRBJ2-7,TRBV18,NA
TGTGCCAGCAGGGTGGACAGGGGGAGGCAAGAGACCCAGTACTTC,CASRVDRGRQETQYF,TRBD1,TRBJ2-5,TRBV6-5,NA
TGTGCCAGCAGCTTAGTGGCGGGGGCCATATACGAGCAGTACTTC,CASSLVAGAIYEQYF,NA,TRBJ2-7,TRBV13,NA
TGTGCCAGCAGTGTACAGTCTGAAGCTTTCTTT,CASSVQSEAFF,NA,TRBJ1-1,TRBV2,NA
TGTGCCAGCAGTCCCCAAGGGACAGGACGAGAGACCCAGTACTTC,CASSPQGTGRETQYF,TRBD1,TRBJ2-5,TRBV6-2/TRBV6-3,NA
TGTGCCAGCAGTGTTTGGGCGTACGCTGAAGCTTTCTTT,CASSVWAYAEAFF,NA,TRBJ1-1,TRBV2,NA
TGTGCCAGCAGCCCAACAGCTACTCACACTGAAGCTTTCTTT,CASSPTATHTEAFF,NA,TRBJ1-1,TRBV7-3,NA
TGCAGCGTTAAGGGCGACAGGACGAGGGGGATGAACACTGAAGCTTTCTTT,CSVKGDRTRGMNTEAFF,NA,TRBJ1-1,TRBV29-1,NA
TGTGCCAGCAGCTTCGGACAGGCCCAGCGAAACACCATATATTTT,CASSFGQAQRNTIYF,TRBD1,TRBJ1-3,TRBV6-2/TRBV6-3,NA
TGTGCCAGCAGTCGAGGGCCAGGGGGCAATCAGCCCCAGCATTTT,CASSRGPGGNQPQHF,NA,TRBJ1-5,TRBV5-6,NA
TGTGCCAGCCGGGGGGGGAATGGCTACACCTTC,CASRGGNGYTF,NA,TRBJ1-2,TRBV12-3/TRBV12-4,NA
TGTGCCAGTAGTTTAGAAGGAGGGAGGGGTCCCCAGCATTTT,CASSLEGGRGPQHF,NA,TRBJ1-5,TRBV19,few
TGTGCCAGCAGCAGACAGATATACGAGCAGTACTTC,CASSRQIYEQYF,NA,TRBJ2-7,TRBV5-6,NA
TGCGCCAGCAGCCCTCCCGGACAGGGGGTGTATGAGCAGTTCTTC,CASSPPGQGVYEQFF,TRBD1,TRBJ2-1,TRBV4-1,NA
TGTGCCAGCTCACCACCGGTACAGGTGGTTGAGCAGTTCTTC,CASSPPVQVVEQFF,NA,TRBJ2-1,TRBV18,NA
TGTGCCAGCAGTTACACGGTCATGGGGGGGGCTTTCTTT,CASSYTVMGGAFF,NA,TRBJ1-1,TRBV6-2/TRBV6-3,few
TGTGCCAGCAGACTGGACAGGGTGTTTGATGGCTACACCTTC,CASRLDRVFDGYTF,TRBD1,TRBJ1-2,TRBV6-5,NA
TGCGCCAGCAGTGACCGGACAGGGCTCTCCTACGAGCAGTACTTC,CASSDRTGLSYEQYF,TRBD1,TRBJ2-7,TRBV10-1,NA
TGTGCCAGCTCACAACTCGACAGCCTCAACTATGGCTACACCTTC,CASSQLDSLNYGYTF,NA,TRBJ1-2,TRBV18,once
TGTGCCAGCAGCCCCACAGGGGATCGTGGCTACACCTTC,CASSPTGDRGYTF,TRBD1,TRBJ1-2,TRBV7-9,few
TGTGCCAGCCGGACAGGGATGAACACCGGGGAGCTGTTTTTT,CASRTGMNTGELFF,TRBD1,TRBJ2-2,TRBV9,NA
TGTGCCAGCAGTATACTAGCGGGGGGGGAAGAGACCCAGTACTTC,CASSILAGGEETQYF,TRBD2,TRBJ2-5,TRBV27,once
TGTGCCTGGAAACACCGGAGCACCTACGAGCAGTACTTC,CAWKHRSTYEQYF,NA,TRBJ2-7,TRBV30,once
TGTGCCACCGGACAGGGTCGAGGTACTGAAGCTTTCTTT,CATGQGRGTEAFF,TRBD1,TRBJ1-1,TRBV6-5,NA
TGTGCCAGCTCACCACCCCGTTTCAGGTCCTACAATGAGCAGTTCTTC,CASSPPRFRSYNEQFF,NA,TRBJ2-1,TRBV18,NA
TGTGCCAGTATGGAAAGGGGGGACAGGACCTTGTACACTGAAGCTTTCTTT,CASMERGDRTLYTEAFF,TRBD1,TRBJ1-1,TRBV19,NA
TGCGCCAGCAGCCCGTCGATGACAGGGGGCGCAGGTAAAAACCAGCCCCAGCATTTT,CASSPSMTGGAGKNQPQHF,TRBD1,TRBJ1-5,TRBV4-1,NA
TGTGCCACCAGTGGAGGCCTCGGACTAGCGGGGGAGAATGAGCAGTTCTTC,CATSGGLGLAGENEQFF,TRBD2,TRBJ2-1,TRBV24-1,NA
TGTGCCAGTAGTGAGAGACAGGGGGGGAGCACAGATACGCAGTATTTT,CASSERQGGSTDTQYF,TRBD1,TRBJ2-3,TRBV19,NA
TGTGCCAGCAGTTACGTTGTAGAAAGCTCCTACGAGCAGTACTTC,CASSYVVESSYEQYF,NA,TRBJ2-7,TRBV6-5,NA
TGTGCCAGCAGCTCCAGGGGAACGAACACTGAAGCTTTCTTT,CASSSRGTNTEAFF,NA,TRBJ1-1,TRBV7-9,once